This T cell receptor (beta chain) was sequenced in a study of blood T cell repertoires in COVID-19. Produced via immunoSEQ multiplex PCR; TCRdb's table is partial and in-frame only. The top ten hold 21% of the sample, which has about 12,000 clones, 70% to 85% seen once. Sequenced sample: peripheral blood. The sequence derives from a human donor in a cohort sampled during active COVID-19.

The CDR3 sequence is CASTAVGGALDQPQHF. In nucleotides, the CDR3 is TGTGCCAGTACCGCTGTCGGCGGGGCCCTTGATCAGCCCCAGCATTTT. The chain combines TRBV19 with TRBJ1-5, with D perhaps matching TRBD1 (5 bases). In germline, CDR1 is LNHDA, CDR2 SQIVND (reference sequence). The CDR3 covers 16 residues. The V and J ends lost 7 bases and 5 bases respectively, with 21 bases between them.